The present TCR beta chain was sequenced within a study of control samples from healthy donors and cancer patients. Here immunoSEQ multiplex PCR was the method, and the copy in TCRdb shows in-frame clones only, minus some. The data hold some 100,000 clones, with about 89% observed a single time. V lost 3 bases and J 0 bases, leaving 9 bases between the germline ends. CDR1 is KGHSH, CDR2 LQKENI, per germline. The CDR3 has 15 amino acids. Sequencing used blood. The chain has TRBV18 and TRBJ1-3; D gene ambiguous. The origin of this receptor is a woman between 45 and 65 years old in good health. The DNA for the CDR3 is TGTGCCAGCTCACCGGTGCTCCTCTCTGGAAACACCATATATTTT. Translated: CASSPVLLSGNTIYF.